The rows below give T cell receptor beta chains drawn from one sample of a study of early T cells in non-severe SARS-CoV-2 infection. TCRdb reprocessed the 5' RACE reads with MiXCR, giving one entry per CDR3 protein. This table has tens of thousands of distinct CDR3 sequences, around 21% appearing once. The sample in question was whole blood, obtained at baseline. The receptor set was obtained from an adult who was a healthcare worker with PCR-confirmed SARS-CoV-2 infection or an uninfected control (not recorded which). Both conserved end residues are part of each CDR3. Each record gives: V gene, D gene, CDR3 length, CDR3 protein. A D gene is named only where the DNA matches it firmly.

V: TRBV27
D: NA
length: 11
CDR3: CASTRHYGYTF

V: TRBV7-9
D: NA
length: 14
CDR3: CASSFTGSNSPLHF

V: TRBV6-2/TRBV6-3
D: NA
length: 16
CDR3: CARSCGGHPNTGELFF

V: TRBV12-3/TRBV12-4
D: TRBD1
length: 14
CDR3: CASSFGTGPDTQYF

V: TRBV7-4
D: NA
length: 14
CDR3: CASSFKACTGELFF

V: TRBV5-1
D: NA
length: 13
CDR3: CASSPVNTGELFF

V: TRBV27
D: NA
length: 14
CDR3: CASSTRDHRETQYF

V: TRBV20-1
D: NA
length: 14
CDR3: CSALKGTAKNIQYF

V: TRBV5-5
D: NA
length: 15
CDR3: CASSSDPGANSPLHF

V: TRBV5-1
D: NA
length: 11
CDR3: CASSSDEEQYF

V: TRBV5-1
D: NA
length: 12
CDR3: CASSLQGEEQYF

V: TRBV20-1
D: TRBD2
length: 14
CDR3: CSAKLAGFPYEQYF

V: TRBV7-6
D: TRBD1
length: 13
CDR3: CASSSGTGHGYTF

V: TRBV29-1
D: NA
length: 13
CDR3: CSVGRGVTDTQYF

V: TRBV19
D: NA
length: 14
CDR3: CASSIMAGYNEQFF

V: TRBV20-1
D: NA
length: 15
CDR3: CSARDLIGRDYGYTF

V: TRBV15
D: TRBD1
length: 15
CDR3: CATSSRGAGGTEAFF

V: TRBV4-1
D: NA
length: 14
CDR3: CASSHGSGAAPLHF

V: TRBV20-1
D: NA
length: 16
CDR3: CSAREFGLTTTDTQYF

V: TRBV4-1
D: NA
length: 13
CDR3: CASSQDGEQKLFF

V: TRBV12-3/TRBV12-4
D: NA
length: 12
CDR3: CASSLAPEKLFF

V: TRBV9
D: NA
length: 12
CDR3: CASSVQGGEQYF

V: TRBV28
D: TRBD1
length: 15
CDR3: CASSPPGTAPYEQYF

V: TRBV10-3
D: TRBD1
length: 15
CDR3: CAISDGDRGRYEQYF

V: TRBV7-3
D: TRBD1
length: 13
CDR3: CASSLQGSETQYF

V: TRBV5-4
D: NA
length: 16
CDR3: CASSLDRASSSGELFF

V: TRBV12-3/TRBV12-4
D: NA
length: 19
CDR3: CASSFSLGSSRTGANVLTF

V: TRBV20-1
D: NA
length: 15
CDR3: CSARTPSGYHNEQFF

V: TRBV6-5
D: TRBD2
length: 16
CDR3: CASSYSMSGGAHEQYF